This T cell receptor (beta chain) was identified during a study of long-term antiretroviral therapy in people with HIV. Trimming shortened V by 0 bases and J by 2 bases, and 1 base separated the two germline ends. Germline V CDR1 and CDR2: SNHLY, FYNNEI. The CDR3 loop spans 12 amino acids. Concerning this clone: Antigen specificity is unknown.

Whole-study findings and limits: Blood, drawn from 2004 to 2017, may reflect older ART regimens. After ART, diversity increased yet remained lower than transplant donor controls. Controls exceeded HIV repertoires in CDR3 length range.

The libraries were made with immunoSEQ v3.0 at survey level. The data were produced by immunoSEQ multiplex PCR, yet TCRdb's version contains in-frame clones alone and is incomplete. The sample has about 7,600 clones, around 73% seen once. Treatment of all HIV participants took place in the United States. The origin of this receptor is a man aged 40-50 years with HIV. Sequencing used unsorted PBMCs, obtained 0.2 years after starting antiretroviral therapy. V usage is TRBV2 and J usage is TRBJ1-1, with no clear D. In nucleotides, the CDR3 is TGTGCCAGCAGTGAAGCCAACACTGAAGCTTTCTTT. Translating gives CASSEANTEAFF.